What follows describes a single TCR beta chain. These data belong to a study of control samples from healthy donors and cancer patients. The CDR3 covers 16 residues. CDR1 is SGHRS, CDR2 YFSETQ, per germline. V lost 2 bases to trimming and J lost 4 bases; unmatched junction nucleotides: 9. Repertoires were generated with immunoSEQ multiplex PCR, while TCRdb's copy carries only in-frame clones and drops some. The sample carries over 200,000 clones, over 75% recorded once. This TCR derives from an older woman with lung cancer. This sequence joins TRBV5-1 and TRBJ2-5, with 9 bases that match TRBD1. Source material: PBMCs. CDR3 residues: CASSFTGGASGETQYF. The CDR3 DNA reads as TGCGCCAGCAGCTTCACAGGGGGCGCTTCGGGAGAGACCCAGTACTTC.